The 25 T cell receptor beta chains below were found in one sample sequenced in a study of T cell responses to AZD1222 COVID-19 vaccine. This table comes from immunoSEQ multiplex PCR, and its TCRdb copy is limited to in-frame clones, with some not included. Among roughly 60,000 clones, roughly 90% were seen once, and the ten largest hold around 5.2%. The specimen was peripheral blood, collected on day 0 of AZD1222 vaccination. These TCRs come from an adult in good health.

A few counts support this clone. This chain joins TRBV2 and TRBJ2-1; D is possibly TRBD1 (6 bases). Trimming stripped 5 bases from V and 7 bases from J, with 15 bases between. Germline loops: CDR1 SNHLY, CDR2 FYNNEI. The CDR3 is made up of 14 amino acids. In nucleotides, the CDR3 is TGTGCCAGCAGTTCCCGACAGGCGACGAATGAGCAGTTCTTC. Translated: CASSSRQATNEQFF.

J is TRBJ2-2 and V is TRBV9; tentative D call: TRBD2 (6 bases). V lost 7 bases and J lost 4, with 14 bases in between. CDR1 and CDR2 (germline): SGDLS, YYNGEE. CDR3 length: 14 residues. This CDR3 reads CASSVSGTTGELFF. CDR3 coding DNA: TGTGCCAGCTCCGTTAGCGGAACCACCGGGGAGCTGTTTTTT.

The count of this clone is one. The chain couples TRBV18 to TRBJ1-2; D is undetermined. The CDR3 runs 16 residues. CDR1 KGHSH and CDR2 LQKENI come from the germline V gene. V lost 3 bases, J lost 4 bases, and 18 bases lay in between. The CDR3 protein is CASSPGYDPLGYGYTF. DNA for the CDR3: TGTGCCAGCTCACCCGGCTATGACCCCCTTGGCTATGGCTACACCTTC.

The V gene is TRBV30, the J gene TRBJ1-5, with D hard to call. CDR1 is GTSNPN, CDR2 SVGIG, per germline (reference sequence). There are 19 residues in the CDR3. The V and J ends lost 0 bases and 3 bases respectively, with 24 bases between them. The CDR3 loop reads CAWSVKPGETWHNNQPQHF. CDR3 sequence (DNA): TGTGCCTGGAGTGTAAAGCCGGGAGAGACATGGCACAACAATCAGCCCCAGCATTTT.

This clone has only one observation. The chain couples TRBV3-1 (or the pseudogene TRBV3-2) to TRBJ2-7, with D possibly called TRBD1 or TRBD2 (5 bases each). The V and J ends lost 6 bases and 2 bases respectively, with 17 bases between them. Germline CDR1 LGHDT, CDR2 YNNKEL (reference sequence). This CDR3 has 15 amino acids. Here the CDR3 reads CASSRRWDGTYEQYF. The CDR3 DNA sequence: TGTGCCAGCAGTCGGAGGTGGGACGGCACCTACGAGCAGTACTTC.

The CDR3 region is CATSRAGGSYEQYF. As DNA, the CDR3 is TGTGCCACCTCTAGGGCAGGGGGCTCCTACGAGCAGTACTTC. This chain joins TRBV27 and TRBJ2-7, with 7 bases fitting TRBD1. Germline V lookup: CDR1 MNHEY, CDR2 SMNVEV (reference sequence). The CDR3 is 14 residues long. V lost 10 bases, J lost 0 bases, and 9 bases stayed unmatched.

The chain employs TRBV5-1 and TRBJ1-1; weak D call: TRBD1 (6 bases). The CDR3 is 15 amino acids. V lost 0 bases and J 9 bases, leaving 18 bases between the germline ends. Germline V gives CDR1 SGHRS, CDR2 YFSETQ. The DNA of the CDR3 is TGCGCCAGCAGCTTGGTCAGCCCAGGGGAAAACAAAGCTTTCTTT. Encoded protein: CASSLVSPGENKAFF.

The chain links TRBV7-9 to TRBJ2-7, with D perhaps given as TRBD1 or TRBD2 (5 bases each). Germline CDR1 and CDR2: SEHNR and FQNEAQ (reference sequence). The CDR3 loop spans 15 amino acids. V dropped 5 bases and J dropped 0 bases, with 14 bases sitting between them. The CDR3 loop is CASSPGTASSYEQYF. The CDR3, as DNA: TGTGCCAGCAGCCCCGGGACGGCCAGCTCCTACGAGCAGTACTTC.

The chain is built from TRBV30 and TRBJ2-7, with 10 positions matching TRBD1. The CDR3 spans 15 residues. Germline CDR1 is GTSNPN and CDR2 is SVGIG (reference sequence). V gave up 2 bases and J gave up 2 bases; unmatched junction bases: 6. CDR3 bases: TGTGCCTGGAGTTTGGGGGGACAGGGGACCTACGAGCAGTACTTC. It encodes CAWSLGGQGTYEQYF.

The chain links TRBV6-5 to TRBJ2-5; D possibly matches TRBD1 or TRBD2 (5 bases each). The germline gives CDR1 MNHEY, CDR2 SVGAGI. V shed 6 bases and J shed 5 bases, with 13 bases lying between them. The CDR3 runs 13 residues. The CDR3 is CASRDDRGETQYF. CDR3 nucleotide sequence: TGTGCCAGCAGGGACGACAGAGGGGAGACCCAGTACTTC.

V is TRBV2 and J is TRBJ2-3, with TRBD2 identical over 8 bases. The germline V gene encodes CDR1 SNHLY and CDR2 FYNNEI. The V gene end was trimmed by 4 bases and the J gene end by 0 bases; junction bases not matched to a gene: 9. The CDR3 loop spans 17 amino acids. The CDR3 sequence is CASSGIGLADSTDTQYF. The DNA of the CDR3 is TGTGCCAGCAGTGGGATAGGACTAGCTGATAGCACAGATACGCAGTATTTT.

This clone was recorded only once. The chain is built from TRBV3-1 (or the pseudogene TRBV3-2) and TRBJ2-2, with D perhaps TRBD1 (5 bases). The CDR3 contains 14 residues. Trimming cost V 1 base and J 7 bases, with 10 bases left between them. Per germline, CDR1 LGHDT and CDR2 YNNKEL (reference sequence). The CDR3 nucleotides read TGTGCCAGCAGCCAAGGATGGGGCGGCGGGGAGCTGTTTTTT. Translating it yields CASSQGWGGGELFF.

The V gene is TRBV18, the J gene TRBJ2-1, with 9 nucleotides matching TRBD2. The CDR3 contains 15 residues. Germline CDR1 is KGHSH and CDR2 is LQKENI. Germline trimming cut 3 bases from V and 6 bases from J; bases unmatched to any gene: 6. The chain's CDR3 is CASSPRGGIFNEQFF. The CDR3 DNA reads TGTGCCAGCTCACCGCGGGGGGGCATTTTCAATGAGCAGTTCTTC.

CDR3 bases: TGCGCCAGCAGCCCGGGAGTTAGCGGGTACAATGAGCAGTTCTTC. Encoded protein: CASSPGVSGYNEQFF. This chain uses TRBV5-1 with TRBJ2-1, with 7 bases fitting TRBD2. In germline, CDR1 is SGHRS, CDR2 YFSETQ. J lost 4 bases, V lost 4 bases, and 8 bases had no gene match. The CDR3 totals 15 residues. The full variable domain, completed using reference TRBV5-1 and TRBJ2-1, is KAGVTQTPRYLIKTRGQQVTLSCSPISGHRSVSWYQQTPGQGLQFLFEYFSETQRNKGNFPGRFSGRQFSNSRSEMNVSTLELGDSALYLCASSPGVSGYNEQFFGPGTRLTVL.

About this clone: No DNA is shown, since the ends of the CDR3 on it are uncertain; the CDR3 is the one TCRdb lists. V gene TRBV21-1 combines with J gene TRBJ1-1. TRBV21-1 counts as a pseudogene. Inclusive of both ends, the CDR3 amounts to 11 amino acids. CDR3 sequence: CASSWGVGAFF.

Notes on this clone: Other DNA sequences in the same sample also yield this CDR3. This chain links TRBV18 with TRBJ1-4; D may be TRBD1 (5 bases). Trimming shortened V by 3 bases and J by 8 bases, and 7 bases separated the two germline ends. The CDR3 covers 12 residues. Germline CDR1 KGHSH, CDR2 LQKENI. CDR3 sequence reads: CASSPRGEKLFF. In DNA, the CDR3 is TGTGCCAGCTCACCTCGGGGGGAAAAACTGTTTTTT.

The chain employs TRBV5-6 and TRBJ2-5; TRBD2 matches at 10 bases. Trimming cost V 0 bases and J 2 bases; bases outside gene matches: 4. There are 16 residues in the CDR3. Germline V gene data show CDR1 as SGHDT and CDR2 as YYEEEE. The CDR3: CASSLAPSGGQETQYF. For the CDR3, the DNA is TGTGCCAGCAGCTTGGCACCTAGCGGGGGTCAAGAGACCCAGTACTTC. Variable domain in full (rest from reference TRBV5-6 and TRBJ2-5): DAGVTQSPTHLIKTRGQQVTLRCSPKSGHDTVSWYQQALGQGPQFIFQYYEEEERQRGNFPDRFSGHQFPNYSSELNVNALLLGDSALYLCASSLAPSGGQETQYFGPGTRLLVL.

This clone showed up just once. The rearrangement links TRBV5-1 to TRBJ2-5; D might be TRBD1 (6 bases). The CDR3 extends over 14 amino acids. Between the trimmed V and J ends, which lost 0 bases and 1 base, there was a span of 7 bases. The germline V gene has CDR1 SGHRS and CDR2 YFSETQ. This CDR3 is CASSLGQVQETQYF. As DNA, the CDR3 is TGCGCCAGCAGCTTGGGACAGGTCCAAGAGACCCAGTACTTC.

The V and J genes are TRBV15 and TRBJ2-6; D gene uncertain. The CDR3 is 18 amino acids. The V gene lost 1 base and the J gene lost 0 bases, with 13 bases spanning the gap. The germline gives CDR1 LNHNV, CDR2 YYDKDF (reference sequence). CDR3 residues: CATSRVIESLSGANVLTF. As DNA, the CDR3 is TGTGCCACCAGCAGAGTTATAGAATCGCTCTCTGGGGCCAACGTCCTGACTTTC.

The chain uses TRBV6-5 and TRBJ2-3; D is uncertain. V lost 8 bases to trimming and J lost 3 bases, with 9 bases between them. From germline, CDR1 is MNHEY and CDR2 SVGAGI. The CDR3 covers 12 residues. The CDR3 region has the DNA TGTGCCAGCGGGTACACTACAGATACGCAGTATTTT. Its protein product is CASGYTTDTQYF.

The CDR3 is CASSYRGLGSPLHF. For the CDR3, the DNA is TGTGCCAGCAGTTACAGGGGGCTGGGTTCACCCCTCCACTTT. The V call is TRBV2, the J call TRBJ1-6, with 9 bases aligning to TRBD1. CDR1 and CDR2 (germline): SNHLY, FYNNEI. The CDR3 runs 14 residues. V lost 5 bases and J lost 9; bases outside the gene matches: 5.

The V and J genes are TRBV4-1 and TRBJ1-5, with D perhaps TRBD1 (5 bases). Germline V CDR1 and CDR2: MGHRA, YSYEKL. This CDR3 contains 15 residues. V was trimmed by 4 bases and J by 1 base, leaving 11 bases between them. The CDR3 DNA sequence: TGCGCCAGCAGCCTATCAGGGACCAGCAATCAGCCCCAGCATTTT. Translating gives CASSLSGTSNQPQHF.

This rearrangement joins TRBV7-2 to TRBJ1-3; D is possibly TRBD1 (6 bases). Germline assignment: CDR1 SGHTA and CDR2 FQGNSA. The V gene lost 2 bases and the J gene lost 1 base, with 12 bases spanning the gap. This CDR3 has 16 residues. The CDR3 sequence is CASSLQGQGSGNTIYF. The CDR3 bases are TGTGCCAGCAGCTTACAAGGGCAGGGGTCTGGAAACACCATATATTTT.

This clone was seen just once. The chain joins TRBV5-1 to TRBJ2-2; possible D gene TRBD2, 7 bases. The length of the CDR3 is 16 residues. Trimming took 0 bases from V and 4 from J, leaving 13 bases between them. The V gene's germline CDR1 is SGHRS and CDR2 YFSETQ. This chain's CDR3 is CASSLEAGALTGELFF. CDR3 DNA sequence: TGCGCCAGCAGCTTGGAGGCGGGGGCTCTCACCGGGGAGCTGTTTTTT.

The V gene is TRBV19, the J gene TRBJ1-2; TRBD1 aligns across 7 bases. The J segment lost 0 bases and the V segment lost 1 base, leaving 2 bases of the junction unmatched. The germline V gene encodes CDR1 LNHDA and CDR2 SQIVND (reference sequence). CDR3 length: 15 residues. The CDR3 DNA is TGTGCCAGTAGTATAGCCCAGGGGGCTAACTATGGCTACACCTTC. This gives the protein CASSIAQGANYGYTF.